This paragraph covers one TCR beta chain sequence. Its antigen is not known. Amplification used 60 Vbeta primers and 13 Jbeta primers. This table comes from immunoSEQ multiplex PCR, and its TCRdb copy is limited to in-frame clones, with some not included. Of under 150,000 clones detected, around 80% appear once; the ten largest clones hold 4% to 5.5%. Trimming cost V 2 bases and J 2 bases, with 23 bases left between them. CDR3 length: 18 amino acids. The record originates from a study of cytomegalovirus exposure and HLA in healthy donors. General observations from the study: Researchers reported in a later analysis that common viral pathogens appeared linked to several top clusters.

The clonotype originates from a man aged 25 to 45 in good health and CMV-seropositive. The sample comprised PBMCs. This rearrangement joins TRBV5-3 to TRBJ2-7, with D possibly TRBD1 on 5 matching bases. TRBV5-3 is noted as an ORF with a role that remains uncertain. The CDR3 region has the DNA TGTGCCAGAAGCTTTGGAACCTATAGAGCATGGGGCCCCTACGAGCAGTACTTC. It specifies CARSFGTYRAWGPYEQYF.